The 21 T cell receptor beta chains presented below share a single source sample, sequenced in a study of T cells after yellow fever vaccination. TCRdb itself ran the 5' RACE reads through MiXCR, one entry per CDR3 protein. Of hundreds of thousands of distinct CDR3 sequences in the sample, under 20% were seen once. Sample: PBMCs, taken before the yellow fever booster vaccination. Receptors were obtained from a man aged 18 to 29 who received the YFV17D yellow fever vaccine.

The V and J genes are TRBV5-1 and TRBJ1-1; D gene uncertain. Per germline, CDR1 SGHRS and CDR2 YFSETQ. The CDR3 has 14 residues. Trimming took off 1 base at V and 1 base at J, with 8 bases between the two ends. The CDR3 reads CASSLMRGNTEAFF. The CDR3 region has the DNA TGCGCCAGCAGCTTGATGCGGGGGAACACTGAAGCTTTCTTT.

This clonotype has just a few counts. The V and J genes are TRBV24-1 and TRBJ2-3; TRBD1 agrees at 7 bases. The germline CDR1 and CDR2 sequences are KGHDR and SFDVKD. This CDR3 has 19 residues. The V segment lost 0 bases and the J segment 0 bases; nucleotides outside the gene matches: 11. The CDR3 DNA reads TGTGCCACCAGTGATTTGGAGGAACGACAGGGAGCCAGCACAGATACGCAGTATTTT. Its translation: CATSDLEERQGASTDTQYF.

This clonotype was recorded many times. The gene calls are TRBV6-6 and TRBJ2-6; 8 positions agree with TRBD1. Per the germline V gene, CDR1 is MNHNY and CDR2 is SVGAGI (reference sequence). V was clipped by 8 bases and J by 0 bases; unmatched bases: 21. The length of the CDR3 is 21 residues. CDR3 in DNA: TGTGCCAGCCGCCTAATTGGTTTGACCGGGACAGGAGGCTCTGGGGCCAACGTCCTGACTTTC. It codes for CASRLIGLTGTGGSGANVLTF.

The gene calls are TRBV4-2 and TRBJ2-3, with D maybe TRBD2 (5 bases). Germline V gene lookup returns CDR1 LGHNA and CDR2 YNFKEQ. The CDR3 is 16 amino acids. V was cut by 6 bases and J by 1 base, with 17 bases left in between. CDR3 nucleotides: TGTGCCAGCAGGACAATCGGGGTACCTGGCACAGATACGCAGTATTTT. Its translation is CASRTIGVPGTDTQYF.

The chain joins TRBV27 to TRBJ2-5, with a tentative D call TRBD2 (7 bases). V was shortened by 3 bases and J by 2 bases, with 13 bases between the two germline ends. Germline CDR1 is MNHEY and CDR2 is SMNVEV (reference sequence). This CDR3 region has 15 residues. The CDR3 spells CASSLRAGAQETQYF. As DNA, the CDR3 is TGTGCCAGCAGTTTGAGGGCGGGGGCTCAAGAGACCCAGTACTTC.

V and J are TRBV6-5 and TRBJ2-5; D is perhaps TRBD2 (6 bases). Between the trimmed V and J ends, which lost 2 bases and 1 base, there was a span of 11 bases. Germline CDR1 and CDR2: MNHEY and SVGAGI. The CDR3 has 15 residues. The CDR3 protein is CASSYARLGQETQYF. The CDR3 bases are TGTGCCAGCAGTTACGCCCGACTAGGCCAAGAGACCCAGTACTTC.

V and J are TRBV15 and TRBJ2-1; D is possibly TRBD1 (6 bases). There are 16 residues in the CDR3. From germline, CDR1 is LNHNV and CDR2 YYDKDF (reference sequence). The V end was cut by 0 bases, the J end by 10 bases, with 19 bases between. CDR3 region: CATSRETGHGPLEQFF. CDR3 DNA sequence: TGTGCCACCAGCAGAGAAACGGGACACGGACCTCTGGAGCAGTTCTTC.

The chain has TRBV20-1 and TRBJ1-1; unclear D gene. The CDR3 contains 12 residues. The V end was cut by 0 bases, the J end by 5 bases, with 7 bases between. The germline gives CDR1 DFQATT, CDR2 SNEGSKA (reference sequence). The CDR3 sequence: CSARDSGTEAFF. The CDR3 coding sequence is TGCAGTGCTAGAGATTCGGGAACTGAAGCTTTCTTT.

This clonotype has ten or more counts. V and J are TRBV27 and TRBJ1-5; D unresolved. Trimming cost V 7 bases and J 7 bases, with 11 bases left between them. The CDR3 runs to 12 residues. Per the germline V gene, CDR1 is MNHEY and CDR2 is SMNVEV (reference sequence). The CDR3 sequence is CASTERWQPQHF. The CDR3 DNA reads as TGTGCCAGCACCGAACGGTGGCAGCCCCAGCATTTT.

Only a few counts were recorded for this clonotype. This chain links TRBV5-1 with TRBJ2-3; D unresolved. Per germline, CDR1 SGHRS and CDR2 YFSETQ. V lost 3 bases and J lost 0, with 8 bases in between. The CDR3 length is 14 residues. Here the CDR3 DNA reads TGCGCCAGCAGCTCGCCGGACAGCACAGATACGCAGTATTTT. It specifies CASSSPDSTDTQYF. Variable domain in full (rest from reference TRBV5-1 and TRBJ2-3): KAGVTQTPRYLIKTRGQQVTLSCSPISGHRSVSWYQQTPGQGLQFLFEYFSETQRNKGNFPGRFSGRQFSNSRSEMNVSTLELGDSALYLCASSSPDSTDTQYFGPGTRLTVL.

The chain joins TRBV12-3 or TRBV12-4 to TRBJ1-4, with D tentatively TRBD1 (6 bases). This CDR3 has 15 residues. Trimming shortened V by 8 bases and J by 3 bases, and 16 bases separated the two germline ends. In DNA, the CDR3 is TGTGCCAGCGGGCCACAGGGTGATGCTAATGAAAAACTGTTTTTT. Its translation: CASGPQGDANEKLFF.

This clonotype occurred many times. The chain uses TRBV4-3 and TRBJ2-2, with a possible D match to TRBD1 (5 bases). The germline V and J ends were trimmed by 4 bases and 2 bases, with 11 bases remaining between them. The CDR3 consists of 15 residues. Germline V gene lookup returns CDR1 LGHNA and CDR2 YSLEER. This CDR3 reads CASSRWQGNTGELFF. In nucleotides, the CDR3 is TGCGCCAGCAGCCGATGGCAGGGAAACACCGGGGAGCTGTTTTTT.

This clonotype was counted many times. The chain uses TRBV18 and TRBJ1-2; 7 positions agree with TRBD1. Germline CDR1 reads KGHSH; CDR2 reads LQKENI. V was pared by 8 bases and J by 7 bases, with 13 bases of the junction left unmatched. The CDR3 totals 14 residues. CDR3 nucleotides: TGTGCCAGCCTTGGGGACAGCGGTCCCTCTGGCTACACCTTC. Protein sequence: CASLGDSGPSGYTF.

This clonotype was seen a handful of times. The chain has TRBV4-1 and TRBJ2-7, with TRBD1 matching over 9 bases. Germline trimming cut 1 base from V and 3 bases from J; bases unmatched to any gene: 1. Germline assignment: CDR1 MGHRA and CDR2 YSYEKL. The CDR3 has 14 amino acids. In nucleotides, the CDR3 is TGCGCCAGCAGCCAAGGGGACAGGGACTACGAGCAGTACTTC. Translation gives CASSQGDRDYEQYF.

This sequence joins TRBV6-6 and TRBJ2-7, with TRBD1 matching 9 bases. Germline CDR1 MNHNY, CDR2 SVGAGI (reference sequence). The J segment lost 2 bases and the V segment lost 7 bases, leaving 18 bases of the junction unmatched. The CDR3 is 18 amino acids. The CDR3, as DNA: TGTGCCAGCAATCGGGCGGGGACCGGGACAGGGAAAACCTACGAGCAGTACTTC. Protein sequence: CASNRAGTGTGKTYEQYF.

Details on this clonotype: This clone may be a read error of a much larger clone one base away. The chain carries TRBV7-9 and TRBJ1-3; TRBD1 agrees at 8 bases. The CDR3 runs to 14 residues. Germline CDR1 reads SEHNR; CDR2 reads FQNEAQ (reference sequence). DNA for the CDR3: TGTGCCATCAGCACAGGGGGCTCTGGAAACACCATATATTTT. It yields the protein CAISTGGSGNTIYF.

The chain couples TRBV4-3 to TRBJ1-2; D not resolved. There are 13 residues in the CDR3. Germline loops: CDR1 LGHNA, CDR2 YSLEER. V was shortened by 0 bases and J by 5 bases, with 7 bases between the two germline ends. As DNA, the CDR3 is TGCGCCAGCAGCCAAGAACAGCTGTATGGCTACACCTTC. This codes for CASSQEQLYGYTF.

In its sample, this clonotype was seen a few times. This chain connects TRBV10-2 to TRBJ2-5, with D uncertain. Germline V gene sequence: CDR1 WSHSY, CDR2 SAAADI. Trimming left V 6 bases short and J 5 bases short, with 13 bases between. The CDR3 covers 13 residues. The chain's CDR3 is CASRDPISETQYF. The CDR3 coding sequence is TGCGCCAGCAGGGATCCTATATCCGAGACCCAGTACTTC.

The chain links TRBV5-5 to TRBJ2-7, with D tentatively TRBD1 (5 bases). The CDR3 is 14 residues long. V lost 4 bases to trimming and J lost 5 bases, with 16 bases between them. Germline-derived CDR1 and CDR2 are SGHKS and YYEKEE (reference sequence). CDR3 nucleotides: TGTGCCAGCAGCCAAGTGTCAGGGCTTGACGAGCAGTACGTC. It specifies CASSQVSGLDEQYV.

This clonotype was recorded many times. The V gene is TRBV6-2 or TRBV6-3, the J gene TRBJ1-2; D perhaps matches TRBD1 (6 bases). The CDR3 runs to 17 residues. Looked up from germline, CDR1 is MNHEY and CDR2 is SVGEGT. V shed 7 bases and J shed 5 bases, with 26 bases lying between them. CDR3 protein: CASNDQRDTLKGYGYTF. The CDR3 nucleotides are TGTGCCAGCAACGACCAGCGGGACACCCTTAAGGGGTATGGCTACACCTTC.

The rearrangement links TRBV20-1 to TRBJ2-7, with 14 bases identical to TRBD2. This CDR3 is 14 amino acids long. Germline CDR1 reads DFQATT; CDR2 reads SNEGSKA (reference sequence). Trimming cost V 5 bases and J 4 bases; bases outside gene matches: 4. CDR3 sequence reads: CSARTSGGLYEQYF. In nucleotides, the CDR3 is TGCAGTGCTCGGACTAGCGGGGGGTTATACGAGCAGTACTTC.